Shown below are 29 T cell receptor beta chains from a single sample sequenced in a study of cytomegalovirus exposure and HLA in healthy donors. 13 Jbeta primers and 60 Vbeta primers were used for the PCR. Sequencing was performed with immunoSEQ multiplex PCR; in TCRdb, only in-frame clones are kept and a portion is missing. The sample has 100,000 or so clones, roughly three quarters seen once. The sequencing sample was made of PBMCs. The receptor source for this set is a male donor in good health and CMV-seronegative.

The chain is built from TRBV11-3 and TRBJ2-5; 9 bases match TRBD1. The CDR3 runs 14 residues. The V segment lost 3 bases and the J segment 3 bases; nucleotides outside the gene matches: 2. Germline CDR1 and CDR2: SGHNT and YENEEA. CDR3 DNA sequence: TGTGCCAGCAGCTTTGGGACAGGGAAAGAGACCCAGTACTTC. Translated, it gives CASSFGTGKETQYF. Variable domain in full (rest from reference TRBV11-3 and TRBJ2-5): EAGVVQSPRYKIIEKKQPVAFWCNPISGHNTLYWYLQNLGQGPELLIRYENEEAVDDSQLPKDRFSAERLKGVDSTLKIQPAELGDSAVYLCASSFGTGKETQYFGPGTRLLVL.

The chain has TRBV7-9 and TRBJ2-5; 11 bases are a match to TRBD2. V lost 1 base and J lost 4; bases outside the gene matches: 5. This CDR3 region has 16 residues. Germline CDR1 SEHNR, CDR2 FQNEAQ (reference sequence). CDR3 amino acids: CASSLGLAGYLETQYF. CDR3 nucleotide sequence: TGTGCCAGCAGCTTAGGACTAGCGGGATACCTAGAGACCCAGTACTTC.

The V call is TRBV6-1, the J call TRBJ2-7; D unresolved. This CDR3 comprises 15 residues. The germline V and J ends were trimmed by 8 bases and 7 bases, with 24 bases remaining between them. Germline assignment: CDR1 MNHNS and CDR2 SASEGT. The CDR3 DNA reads TGTGCCAGCTTACTCTCTATAGGAGTGACCCAGGAGCAGTACTTC. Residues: CASLLSIGVTQEQYF.

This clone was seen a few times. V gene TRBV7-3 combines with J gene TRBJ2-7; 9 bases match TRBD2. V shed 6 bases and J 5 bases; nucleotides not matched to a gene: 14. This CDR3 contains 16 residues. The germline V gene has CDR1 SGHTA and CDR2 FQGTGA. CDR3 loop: CASRDPGLASSHEQYF. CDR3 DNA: TGTGCCAGCAGAGATCCGGGACTAGCCAGCAGCCACGAGCAGTACTTC.

CDR3 residues: CASSQGQGKAKNIQYF. As DNA, the CDR3 is TGTGCCAGCAGTCAGGGACAGGGTAAAGCCAAAAACATTCAGTACTTC. V and J are TRBV27 and TRBJ2-4, with 9 bases identical to TRBD1. V shed 5 bases, J shed 0 bases, and the junction held 5 bases outside the gene matches. CDR1 is MNHEY and CDR2 is SMNVEV in the germline V gene (reference sequence). The CDR3 is 16 amino acids.

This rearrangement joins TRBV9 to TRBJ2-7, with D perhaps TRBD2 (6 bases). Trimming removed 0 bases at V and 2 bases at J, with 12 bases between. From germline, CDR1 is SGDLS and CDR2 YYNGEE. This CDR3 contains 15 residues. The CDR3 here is CASSVGGGGAYEQYF. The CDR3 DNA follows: TGTGCCAGCAGCGTAGGGGGCGGAGGGGCCTACGAGCAGTACTTC.

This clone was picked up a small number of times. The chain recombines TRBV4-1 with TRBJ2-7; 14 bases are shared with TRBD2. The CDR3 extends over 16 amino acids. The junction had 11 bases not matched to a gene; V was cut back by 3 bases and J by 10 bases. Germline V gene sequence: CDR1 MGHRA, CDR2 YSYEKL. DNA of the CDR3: TGCGCCAGCAGCCACGACGGGACTAGCGGGAGTAATTTCCAGTACTTC. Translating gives CASSHDGTSGSNFQYF.

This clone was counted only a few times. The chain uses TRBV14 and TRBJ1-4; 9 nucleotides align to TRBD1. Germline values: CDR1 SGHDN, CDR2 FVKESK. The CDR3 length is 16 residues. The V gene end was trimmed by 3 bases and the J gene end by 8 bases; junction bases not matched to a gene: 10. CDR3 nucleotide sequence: TGTGCCAGCAGCCAGGCCGGGGACAGGGTTTCGGAAAAACTGTTTTTT. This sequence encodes CASSQAGDRVSEKLFF.

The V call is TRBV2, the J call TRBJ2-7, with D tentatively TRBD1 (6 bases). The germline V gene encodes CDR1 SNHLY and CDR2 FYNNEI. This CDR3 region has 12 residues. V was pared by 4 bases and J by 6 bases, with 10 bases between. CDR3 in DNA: TGTGCCAGCAGTGCGGACAGTGGCGAGCAGTACTTC. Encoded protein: CASSADSGEQYF. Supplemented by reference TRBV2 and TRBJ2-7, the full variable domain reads EPEVTQTPSHQVTQMGQEVILRCVPISNHLYFYWYRQILGQKVEFLVSFYNNEISEKSEIFDDQFSVERPDGSNFTLKIRSTKLEDSAMYFCASSADSGEQYFGPGTRLTVT.

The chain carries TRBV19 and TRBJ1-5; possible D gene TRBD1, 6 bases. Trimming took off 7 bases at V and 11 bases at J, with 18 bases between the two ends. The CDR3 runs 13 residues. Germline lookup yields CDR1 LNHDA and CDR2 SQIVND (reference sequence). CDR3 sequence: CASMTGPMGAQHF. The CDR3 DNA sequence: TGTGCCAGTATGACAGGCCCGATGGGAGCCCAGCATTTT.

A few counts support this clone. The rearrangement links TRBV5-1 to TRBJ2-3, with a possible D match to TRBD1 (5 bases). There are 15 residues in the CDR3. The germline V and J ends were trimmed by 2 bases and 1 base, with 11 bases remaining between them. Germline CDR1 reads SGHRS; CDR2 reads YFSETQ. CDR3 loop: CASSFVGPGTDTQYF. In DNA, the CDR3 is TGCGCCAGCAGCTTCGTGGGGCCCGGCACAGATACGCAGTATTTT.

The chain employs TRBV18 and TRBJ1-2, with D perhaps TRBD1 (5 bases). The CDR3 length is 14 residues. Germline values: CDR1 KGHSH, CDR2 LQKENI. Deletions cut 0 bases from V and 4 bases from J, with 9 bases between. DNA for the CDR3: TGTGCCAGCTCACCACCCCAGGGTACCTATGGCTACACCTTC. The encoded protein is CASSPPQGTYGYTF.

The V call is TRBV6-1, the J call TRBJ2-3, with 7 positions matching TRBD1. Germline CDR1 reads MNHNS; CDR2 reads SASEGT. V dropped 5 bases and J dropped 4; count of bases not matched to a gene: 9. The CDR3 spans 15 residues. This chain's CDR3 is CASSIRQGPPDTQYF. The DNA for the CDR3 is TGTGCCAGCAGTATAAGACAGGGCCCACCAGATACGCAGTATTTT.

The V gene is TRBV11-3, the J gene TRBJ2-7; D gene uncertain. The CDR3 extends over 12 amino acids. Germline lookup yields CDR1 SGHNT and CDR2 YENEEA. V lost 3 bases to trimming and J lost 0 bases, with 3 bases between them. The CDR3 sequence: CASSLSSYEQYF. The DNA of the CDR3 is TGTGCCAGCAGCTTGAGCTCCTACGAGCAGTACTTC.

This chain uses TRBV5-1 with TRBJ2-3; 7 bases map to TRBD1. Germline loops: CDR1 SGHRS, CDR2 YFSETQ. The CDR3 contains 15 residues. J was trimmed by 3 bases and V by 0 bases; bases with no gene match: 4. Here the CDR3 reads CASSLAGQLTDTQYF. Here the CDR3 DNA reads TGCGCCAGCAGCTTGGCGGGACAGCTTACAGATACGCAGTATTTT.

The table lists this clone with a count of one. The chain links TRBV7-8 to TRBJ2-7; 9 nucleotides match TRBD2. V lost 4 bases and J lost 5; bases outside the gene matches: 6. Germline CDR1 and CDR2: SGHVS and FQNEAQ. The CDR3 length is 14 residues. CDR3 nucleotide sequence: TGTGCCAGCAGCTCCGCCCGGACTAGCGACGAGCAGTACTTC. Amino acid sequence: CASSSARTSDEQYF.

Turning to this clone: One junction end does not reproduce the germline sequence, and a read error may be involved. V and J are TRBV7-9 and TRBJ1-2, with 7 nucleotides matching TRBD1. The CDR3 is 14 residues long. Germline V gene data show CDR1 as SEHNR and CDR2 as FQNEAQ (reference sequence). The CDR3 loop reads CSSSLGGWGYGYTF. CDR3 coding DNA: TGTTCCAGCAGCTTAGGGGGCTGGGGCTATGGCTACACCTTC.

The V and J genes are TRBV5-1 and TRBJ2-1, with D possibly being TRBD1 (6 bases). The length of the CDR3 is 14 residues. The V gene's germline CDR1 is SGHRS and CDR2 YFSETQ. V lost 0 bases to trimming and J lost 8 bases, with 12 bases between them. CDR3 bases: TGCGCCAGCAGCTTGGGCCAGGGGTCCGATGAGCAGTTCTTC. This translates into CASSLGQGSDEQFF.

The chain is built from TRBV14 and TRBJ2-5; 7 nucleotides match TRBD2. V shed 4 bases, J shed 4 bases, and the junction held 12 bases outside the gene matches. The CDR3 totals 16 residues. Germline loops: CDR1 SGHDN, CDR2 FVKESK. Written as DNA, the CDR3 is TGTGCCAGCAGCCCCCTGGGGCGGGAGTCCATAGAGACCCAGTACTTC. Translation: CASSPLGRESIETQYF.

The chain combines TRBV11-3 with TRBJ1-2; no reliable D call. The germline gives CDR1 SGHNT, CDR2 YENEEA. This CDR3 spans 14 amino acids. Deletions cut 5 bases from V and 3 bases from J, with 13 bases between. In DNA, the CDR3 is TGTGCCAGCAGCCATCTGGACTCGGACTATGGCTACACCTTC. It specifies CASSHLDSDYGYTF.

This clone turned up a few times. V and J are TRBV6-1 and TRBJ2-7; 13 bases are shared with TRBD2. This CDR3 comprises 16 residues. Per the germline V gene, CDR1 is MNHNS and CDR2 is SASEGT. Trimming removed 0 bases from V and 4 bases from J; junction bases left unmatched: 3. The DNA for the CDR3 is TGTGCCAGCAGTGAAGCGAGGACTAGCGGGGGTTACGAGCAGTACTTC. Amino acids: CASSEARTSGGYEQYF.

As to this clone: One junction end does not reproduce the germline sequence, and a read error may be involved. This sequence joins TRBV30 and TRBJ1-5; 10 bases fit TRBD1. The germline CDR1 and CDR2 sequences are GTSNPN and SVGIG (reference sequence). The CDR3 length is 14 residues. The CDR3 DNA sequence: TGTGCCTGGAGTGCGACAGGGGGCAACCAGCCCCAGCATTTT. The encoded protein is CAWSATGGNQPQHF.

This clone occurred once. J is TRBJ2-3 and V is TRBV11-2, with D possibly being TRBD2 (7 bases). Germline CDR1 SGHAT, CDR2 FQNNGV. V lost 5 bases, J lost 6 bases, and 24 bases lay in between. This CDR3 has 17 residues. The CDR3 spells CASSTLRPAEGGDTQYF. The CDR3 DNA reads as TGTGCCAGCAGCACCCTACGTCCAGCGGAGGGGGGGGATACGCAGTATTTT.

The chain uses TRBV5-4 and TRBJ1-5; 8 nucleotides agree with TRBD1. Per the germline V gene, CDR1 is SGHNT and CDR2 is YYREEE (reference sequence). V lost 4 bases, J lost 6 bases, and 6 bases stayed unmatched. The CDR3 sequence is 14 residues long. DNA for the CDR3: TGTGCCAGCAGCGCTGGGACAGGCGTTCAGCCCCAGCATTTT. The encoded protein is CASSAGTGVQPQHF.

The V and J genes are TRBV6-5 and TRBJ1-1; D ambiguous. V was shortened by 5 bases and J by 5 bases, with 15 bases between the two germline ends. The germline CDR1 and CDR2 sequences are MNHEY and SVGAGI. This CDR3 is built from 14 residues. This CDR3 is CASSLRPGRTEAFF. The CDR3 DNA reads TGTGCCAGCAGTCTCCGGCCAGGCCGGACTGAAGCTTTCTTT.

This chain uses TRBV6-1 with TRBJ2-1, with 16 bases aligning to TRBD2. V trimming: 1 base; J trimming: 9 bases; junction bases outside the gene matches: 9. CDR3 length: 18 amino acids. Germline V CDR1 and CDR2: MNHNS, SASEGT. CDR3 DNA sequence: TGTGCCAGCAGTGAAGGTCCCGGGACTAGCGGGAGGGTGGCTGAGCAGTTCTTC. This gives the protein CASSEGPGTSGRVAEQFF.

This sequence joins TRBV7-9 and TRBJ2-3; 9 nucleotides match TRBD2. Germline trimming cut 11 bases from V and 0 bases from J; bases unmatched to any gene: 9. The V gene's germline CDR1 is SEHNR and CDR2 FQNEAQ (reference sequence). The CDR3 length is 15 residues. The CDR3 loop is CAQTRREGSTDTQYF. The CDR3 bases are TGTGCCCAAACACGGCGGGAGGGTAGCACAGATACGCAGTATTTT.

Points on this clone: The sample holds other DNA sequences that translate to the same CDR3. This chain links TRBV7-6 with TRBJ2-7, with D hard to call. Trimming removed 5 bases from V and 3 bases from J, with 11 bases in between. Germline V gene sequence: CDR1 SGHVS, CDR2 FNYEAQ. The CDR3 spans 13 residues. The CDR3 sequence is CASSPGPNYEQYF. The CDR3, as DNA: TGTGCCAGCAGCCCGGGTCCGAACTACGAGCAGTACTTC.

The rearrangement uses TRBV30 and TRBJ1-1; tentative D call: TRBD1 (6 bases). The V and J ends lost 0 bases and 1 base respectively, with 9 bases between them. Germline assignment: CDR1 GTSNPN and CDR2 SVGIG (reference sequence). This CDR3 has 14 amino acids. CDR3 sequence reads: CAWSVQGGNTEAFF. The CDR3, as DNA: TGTGCCTGGAGTGTACAAGGGGGGAACACTGAAGCTTTCTTT. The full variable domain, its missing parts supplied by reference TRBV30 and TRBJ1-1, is SQTIHQWPATLVQPVGSPLSLECTVEGTSNPNLYWYRQAAGRGLQLLFYSVGIGQISSEVPQNLSASRPQDRQFILSSKKLLLSDSGFYLCAWSVQGGNTEAFFGQGTRLTVV.